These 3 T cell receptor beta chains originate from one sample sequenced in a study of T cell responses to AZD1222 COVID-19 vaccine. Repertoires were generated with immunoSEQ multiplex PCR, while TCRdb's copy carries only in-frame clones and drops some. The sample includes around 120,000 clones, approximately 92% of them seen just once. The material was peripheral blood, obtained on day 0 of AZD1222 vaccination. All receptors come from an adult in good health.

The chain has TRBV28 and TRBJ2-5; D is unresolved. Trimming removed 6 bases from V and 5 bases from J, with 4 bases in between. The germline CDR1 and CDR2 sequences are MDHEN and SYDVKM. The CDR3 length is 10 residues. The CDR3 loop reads CASRLETQYF. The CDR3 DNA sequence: TGTGCCAGCAGACTGGAGACCCAGTACTTC.

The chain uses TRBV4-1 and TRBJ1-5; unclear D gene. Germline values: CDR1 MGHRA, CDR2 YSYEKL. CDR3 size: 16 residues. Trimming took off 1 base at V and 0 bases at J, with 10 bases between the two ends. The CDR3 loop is CASSQGRIYSNQPQHF. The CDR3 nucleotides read TGCGCCAGCAGCCAAGGACGGATCTATAGCAATCAGCCCCAGCATTTT.

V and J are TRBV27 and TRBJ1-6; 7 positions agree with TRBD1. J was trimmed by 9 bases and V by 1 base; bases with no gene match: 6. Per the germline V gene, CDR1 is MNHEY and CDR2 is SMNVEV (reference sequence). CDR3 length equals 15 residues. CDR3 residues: CASSLLGQLVSPLHF. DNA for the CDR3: TGTGCCAGCAGTTTATTGGGACAGTTGGTTTCACCCCTCCACTTT.